The entry below gives a single T cell receptor (beta chain) sequence along with its context. Its antigen remains unknown. The entirety of the isolated RNA underwent reverse transcription, so expressed TCRB transcripts were sequenced. The data were produced by immunoSEQ multiplex PCR, yet TCRdb's version contains in-frame clones alone and is incomplete. The sample has roughly 450,000 clones; more than 11% are singletons. This record belongs to a study of beta chain features in type 1 diabetes. Study-level results: For type 1 diabetes patients, VDJ junctions showed fewer insertions and more deletions.

Trimming left V 2 bases short and J 0 bases short, with 9 bases between. This CDR3 contains 15 residues. From germline, CDR1 is SGHDN and CDR2 FVKESK. Material for sequencing was naive CD4+ T cells from blood. This TCR came from a man between 25 and 39 years old in good health. This chain links TRBV14 with TRBJ2-3; D unclear. CDR3 in amino acids: CASSQQQTSTDTQYF. The CDR3 DNA sequence: TGTGCCAGCAGCCAACAGCAGACTAGCACAGATACGCAGTATTTT.